The present TCR beta chain was sequenced within a study of cytomegalovirus exposure and HLA in healthy donors. The wider study: HLA-typed donors were the source of approximately 88 million unique TCRs, which an early data release held. The study's findings and limits: Cytomegalovirus-associated TCR beta chains were listed, numbering roughly 150. A cluster of highly shared sequence variants was likely a sequencing artifact. The classifier, whose performance was assessed in both the original and validation cohorts, reportedly diagnosed cytomegalovirus status with high specificity and sensitivity.

This clone was recorded once. Its specificity is unknown. V was pared by 2 bases and J by 6 bases, with 16 bases between. This CDR3 has 15 residues. Germline values: CDR1 MDHEN, CDR2 SYDVKM. This PCR relied on a set of 60 Vbeta primers and 13 Jbeta primers. Generated by immunoSEQ multiplex PCR, the TCRdb table keeps only in-frame clones and is missing some. Here the sample spans about 190,000 clones, about 81% being singletons. This receptor was obtained from a woman aged 18-29 years in good health and CMV-seropositive. The sequencing sample was made of PBMCs. V and J are TRBV28 and TRBJ1-2; a possible D gene is TRBD1 (6 bases). The CDR3 DNA is TGTGCCAGCAGTTTACGGACAGCGGCCTCCCATGGCTACACCTTC. This sequence encodes CASSLRTAASHGYTF.